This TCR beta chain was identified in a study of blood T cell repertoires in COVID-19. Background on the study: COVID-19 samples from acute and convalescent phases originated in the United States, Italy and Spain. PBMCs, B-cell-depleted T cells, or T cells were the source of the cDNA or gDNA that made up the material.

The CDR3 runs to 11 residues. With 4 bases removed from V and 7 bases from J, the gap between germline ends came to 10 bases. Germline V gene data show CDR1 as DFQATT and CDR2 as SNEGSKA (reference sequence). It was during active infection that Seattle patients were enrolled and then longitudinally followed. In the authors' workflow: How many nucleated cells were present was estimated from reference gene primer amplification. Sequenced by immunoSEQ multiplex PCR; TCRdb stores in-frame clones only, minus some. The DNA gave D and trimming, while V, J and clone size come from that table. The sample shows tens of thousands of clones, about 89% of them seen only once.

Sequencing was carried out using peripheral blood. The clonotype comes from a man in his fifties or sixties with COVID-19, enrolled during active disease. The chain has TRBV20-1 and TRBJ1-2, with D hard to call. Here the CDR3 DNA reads TGCAGTGCTAACGGTATTAGTGGCTACACCTTC. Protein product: CSANGISGYTF.